The T cell receptor (beta chain) described here comes from a study of metastatic and nonmetastatic thyroid tumors. At the level of the study: Across blood and tumor or nodule tissue, repertoires from malignant and benign thyroid patients were compared with one another. Study results and limitations: Across blood and tumor, TCR beta diversity in malignant thyroid tumors was reportedly significantly higher than in benign nodules.

TCRdb recomputed clones from the PCR reads via MiXCR. This table holds 30,000 or so clones, 29% found once. Many counts were recorded for this clone. The antigen is unknown. Thyroid surgery was preceded by no treatment in any patient. From germline, CDR1 is MGHRA and CDR2 YSYEKL. Between the trimmed V and J ends, which lost 5 bases and 2 bases, there was a span of 15 bases. The CDR3 runs to 15 residues. V is TRBV4-1 and J is TRBJ1-2; D gene unclear. The clonotype comes from a female donor with papillary thyroid cancer or a benign thyroid nodule (not recorded which). Some clones in this sample may be carry-over from other donors' samples. What was sequenced was blood. CDR3 nucleotides: TGCGCCAGCAGCGAAGGACTGAAAAACAACTATGGCTACACCTTC. Translating it yields CASSEGLKNNYGYTF.